This T cell receptor beta chain was captured in a study of molecular identifiers for immune sequencing clone quantification. This clonotype was found many times. Sorted naive CD8 T cells, roughly 20,000 to 1,100,000, were sequenced from 10%, 30% or 50% RNA. Isolation of naive CD8 T cells was achieved by sorting on a CD8+CD4-CCR7+CD45RA+ phenotype. The CDR3 is made up of 14 amino acids. Trimming stripped 4 bases from V and 1 base from J, with 13 bases between. Germline CDR1 and CDR2: SQVTM and ANQGSEA. TCR libraries were built in bulk with a published protocol and specific TCR primers. TCRdb itself ran the PCR reads through MiXCR, one entry per CDR3 protein. The sample lists some 320,000 distinct CDR3 sequences, around 21% occurring once.

The chain employs TRBV29-1 and TRBJ1-1; no definite D call. The sequencing sample was made of naive CD8+ T cells from blood, with Jurkat cell RNA spiked in. Subset in this sample: FACS-sorted CD8+CD4-CCR7+CD45RA+ naive T cells. This receptor was taken from a human donor in good health. Some libraries in this study had Jurkat cell RNA spiked in. This chain's CDR3 is CSVGYRTGNTEAFF. The CDR3 nucleotides read TGCAGCGTTGGCTATCGCACGGGGAACACTGAAGCTTTCTTT.